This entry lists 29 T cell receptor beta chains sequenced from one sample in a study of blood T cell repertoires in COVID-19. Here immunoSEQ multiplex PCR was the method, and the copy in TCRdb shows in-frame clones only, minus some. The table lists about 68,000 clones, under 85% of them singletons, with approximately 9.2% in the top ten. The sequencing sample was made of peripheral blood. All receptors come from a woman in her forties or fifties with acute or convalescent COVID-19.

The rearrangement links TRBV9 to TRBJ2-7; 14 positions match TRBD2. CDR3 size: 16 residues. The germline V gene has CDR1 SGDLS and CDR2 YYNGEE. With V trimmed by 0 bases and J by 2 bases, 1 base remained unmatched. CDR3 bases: TGTGCCAGCAGCGTAGGACTAGCGGGAGGGCCCTACGAGCAGTACTTC. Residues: CASSVGLAGGPYEQYF.

The CDR3 spells CASSLGTGGRNSPLHF. The DNA of the CDR3 is TGCGCCAGCAGCTTGGGGACAGGGGGCCGTAATTCACCCCTCCACTTT. The chain recombines TRBV5-1 with TRBJ1-6; 11 nucleotides agree with TRBD1. V was pared by 0 bases and J by 6 bases, with 2 bases of the junction left unmatched. The CDR3 is 16 amino acids. Germline CDR1 is SGHRS and CDR2 is YFSETQ.

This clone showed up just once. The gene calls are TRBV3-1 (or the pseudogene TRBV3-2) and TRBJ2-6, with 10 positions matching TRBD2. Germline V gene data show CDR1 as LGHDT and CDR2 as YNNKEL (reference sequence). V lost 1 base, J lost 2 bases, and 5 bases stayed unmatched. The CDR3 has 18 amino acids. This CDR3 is CASSQGLAGATGANVLTF. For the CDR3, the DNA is TGTGCCAGCAGCCAAGGGCTAGCGGGAGCTACTGGGGCCAACGTCCTGACTTTC.

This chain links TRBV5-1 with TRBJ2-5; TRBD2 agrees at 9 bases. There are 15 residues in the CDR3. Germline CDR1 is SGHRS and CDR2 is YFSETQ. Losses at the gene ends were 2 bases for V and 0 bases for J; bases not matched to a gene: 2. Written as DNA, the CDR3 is TGCGCCAGCAGCTTCCTAGCGGGGAACCAAGAGACCCAGTACTTC. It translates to CASSFLAGNQETQYF.

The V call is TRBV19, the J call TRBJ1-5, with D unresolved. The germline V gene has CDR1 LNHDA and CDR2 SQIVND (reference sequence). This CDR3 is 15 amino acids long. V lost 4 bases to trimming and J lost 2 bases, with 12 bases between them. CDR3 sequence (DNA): TGTGCCAGTAGTAGAACACTGGAGGGCAATCAGCCCCAGCATTTT. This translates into CASSRTLEGNQPQHF. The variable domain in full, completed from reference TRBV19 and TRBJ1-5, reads DGGITQSPKYLFRKEGQNVTLSCEQNLNHDAMYWYRQDPGQGLRLIYYSQIVNDFQKGDIAEGYSVSREKKESFPLTVTSAQKNPTAFYLCASSRTLEGNQPQHFGDGTRLSIL.

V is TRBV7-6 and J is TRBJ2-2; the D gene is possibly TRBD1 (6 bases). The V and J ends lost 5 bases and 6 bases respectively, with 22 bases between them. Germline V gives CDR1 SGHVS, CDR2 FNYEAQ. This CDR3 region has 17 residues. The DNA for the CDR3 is TGTGCCAGCAGCCCTAGCCTACAGGGTGGGATTGCCGGGGAGCTGTTTTTT. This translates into CASSPSLQGGIAGELFF. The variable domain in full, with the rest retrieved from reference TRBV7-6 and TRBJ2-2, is GAGVSQSPRYKVTKRGQDVALRCDPISGHVSLYWYRQALGQGPEFLTYFNYEAQQDKSGLPNDRFSAERPEGSISTLTIQRTEQRDSAMYRCASSPSLQGGIAGELFFGEGSRLTVL.

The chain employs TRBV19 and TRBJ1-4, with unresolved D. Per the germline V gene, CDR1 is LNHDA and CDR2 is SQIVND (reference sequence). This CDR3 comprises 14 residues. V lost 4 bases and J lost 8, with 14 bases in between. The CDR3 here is CASSTRSNSEKLFF. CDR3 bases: TGTGCCAGTAGTACTCGGAGCAACTCGGAAAAACTGTTTTTT. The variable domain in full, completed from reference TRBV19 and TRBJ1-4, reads DGGITQSPKYLFRKEGQNVTLSCEQNLNHDAMYWYRQDPGQGLRLIYYSQIVNDFQKGDIAEGYSVSREKKESFPLTVTSAQKNPTAFYLCASSTRSNSEKLFFGSGTQLSVL.

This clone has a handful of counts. The CDR3 region has the DNA TGTGCCAGCAGTTCACCAGATCAGCCCCAGCATTTT. It is translated as CASSSPDQPQHF. This chain joins TRBV27 and TRBJ1-5; D unclear. V was clipped by 4 bases and J by 5 bases, with 6 bases between them. The CDR3 has 12 residues. The germline gives CDR1 MNHEY, CDR2 SMNVEV (reference sequence).

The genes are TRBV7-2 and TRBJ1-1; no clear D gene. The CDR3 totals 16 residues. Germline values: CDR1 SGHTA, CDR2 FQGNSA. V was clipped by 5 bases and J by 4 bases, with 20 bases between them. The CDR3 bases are TGTGCCAGCAGCCCGGGGAGATCTCTGGTTGGCACTGAAGCTTTCTTT. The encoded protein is CASSPGRSLVGTEAFF.

CDR3 region: CAGGLNQETQYF. DNA for the CDR3: TGTGCCGGGGGACTGAACCAAGAGACCCAGTACTTC. V usage is TRBV5-4 and J usage is TRBJ2-5; TRBD2 might be the D (6 bases). The CDR3 has 12 residues. Per the germline V gene, CDR1 is SGHNT and CDR2 is YYREEE (reference sequence). Trimming stripped 10 bases from V and 0 bases from J, with 10 bases between.

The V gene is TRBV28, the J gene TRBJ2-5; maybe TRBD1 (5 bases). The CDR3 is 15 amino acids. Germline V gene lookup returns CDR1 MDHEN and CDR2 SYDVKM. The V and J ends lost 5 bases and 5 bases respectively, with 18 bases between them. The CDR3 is CASSTRTSRLETQYF. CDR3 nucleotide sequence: TGTGCCAGCAGTACTCGGACATCCCGTTTGGAGACCCAGTACTTC. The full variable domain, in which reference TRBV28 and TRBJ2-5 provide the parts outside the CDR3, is DVKVTQSSRYLVKRTGEKVFLECVQDMDHENMFWYRQDPGLGLRLIYFSYDVKMKEKGDIPEGYSVSREKKERFSLILESASTNQTSMYLCASSTRTSRLETQYFGPGTRLLVL.

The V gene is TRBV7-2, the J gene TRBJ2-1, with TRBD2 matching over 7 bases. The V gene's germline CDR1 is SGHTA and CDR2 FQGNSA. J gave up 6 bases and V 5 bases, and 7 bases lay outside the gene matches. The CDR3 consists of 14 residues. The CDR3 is CASSARLAANEQFF. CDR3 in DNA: TGTGCCAGCAGCGCAAGACTAGCAGCCAATGAGCAGTTCTTC.

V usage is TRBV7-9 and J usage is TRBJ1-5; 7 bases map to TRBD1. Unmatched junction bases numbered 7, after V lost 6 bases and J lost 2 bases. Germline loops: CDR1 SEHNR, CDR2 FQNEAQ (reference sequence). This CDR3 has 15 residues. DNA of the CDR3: TGTGCCAGCAGTACGACAGGGCCGGGCAATCAGCCCCAGCATTTT. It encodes CASSTTGPGNQPQHF.

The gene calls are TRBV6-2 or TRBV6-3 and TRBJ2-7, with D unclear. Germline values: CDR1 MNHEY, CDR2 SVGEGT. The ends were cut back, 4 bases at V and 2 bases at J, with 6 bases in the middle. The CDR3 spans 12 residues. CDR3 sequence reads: CASSFLTYEQYF. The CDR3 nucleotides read TGTGCCAGCAGTTTTCTAACCTACGAGCAGTACTTC.

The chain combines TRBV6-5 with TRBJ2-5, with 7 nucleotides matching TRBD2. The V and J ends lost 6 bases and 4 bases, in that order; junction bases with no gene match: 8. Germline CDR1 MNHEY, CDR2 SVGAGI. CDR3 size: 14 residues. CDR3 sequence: CASRHGERGETQYF. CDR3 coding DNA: TGTGCCAGCAGACACGGGGAGCGGGGAGAGACCCAGTACTTC.

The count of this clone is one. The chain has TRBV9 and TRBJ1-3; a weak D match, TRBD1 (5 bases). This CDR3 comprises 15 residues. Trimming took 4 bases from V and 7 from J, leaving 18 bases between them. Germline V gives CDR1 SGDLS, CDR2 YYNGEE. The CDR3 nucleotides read TGTGCCAGCAGCCCAACATTTGGGGGGGTGAACACCATATATTTT. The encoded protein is CASSPTFGGVNTIYF. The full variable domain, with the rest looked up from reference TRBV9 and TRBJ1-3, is DSGVTQTPKHLITATGQRVTLRCSPRSGDLSVYWYQQSLDQGLQFLIQYYNGEERAKGNILERFSAQQFPDLHSELNLSSLELGDSALYFCASSPTFGGVNTIYFGEGSWLTVV.

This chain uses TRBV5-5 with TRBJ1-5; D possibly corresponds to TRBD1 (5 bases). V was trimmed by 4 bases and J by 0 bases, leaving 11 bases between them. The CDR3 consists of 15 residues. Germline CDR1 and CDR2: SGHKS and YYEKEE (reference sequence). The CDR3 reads CASSIDSLSNQPQHF. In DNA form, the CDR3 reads TGTGCCAGCAGCATCGACAGCCTTAGCAATCAGCCCCAGCATTTT.

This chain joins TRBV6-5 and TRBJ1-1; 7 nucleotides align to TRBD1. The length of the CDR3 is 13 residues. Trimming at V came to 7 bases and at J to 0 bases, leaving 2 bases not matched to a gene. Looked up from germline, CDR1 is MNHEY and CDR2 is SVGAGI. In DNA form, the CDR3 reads TGTGCCAGCACGGACAGGCTGAACACTGAAGCTTTCTTT. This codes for CASTDRLNTEAFF.

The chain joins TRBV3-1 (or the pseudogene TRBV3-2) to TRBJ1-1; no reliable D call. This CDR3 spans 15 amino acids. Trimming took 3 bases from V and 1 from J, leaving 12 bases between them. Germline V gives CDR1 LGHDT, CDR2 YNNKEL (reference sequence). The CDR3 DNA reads TGTGCCAGCAGCCATATGCAGGCCAAGAACACTGAAGCTTTCTTT. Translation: CASSHMQAKNTEAFF.

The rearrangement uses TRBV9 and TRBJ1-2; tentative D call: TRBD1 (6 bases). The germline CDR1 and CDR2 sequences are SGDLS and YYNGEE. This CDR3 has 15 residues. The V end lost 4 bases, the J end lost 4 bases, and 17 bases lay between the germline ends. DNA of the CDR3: TGTGCCAGCAGCATCGGGTTTGGGGGCTCCTATGGCTACACCTTC. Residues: CASSIGFGGSYGYTF.

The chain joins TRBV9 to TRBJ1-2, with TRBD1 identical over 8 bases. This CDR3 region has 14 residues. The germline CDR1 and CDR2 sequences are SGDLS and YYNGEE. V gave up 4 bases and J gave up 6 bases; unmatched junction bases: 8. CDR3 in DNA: TGTGCCAGCAGCTCCTTGGACAGGGACCATGGCTACACCTTC. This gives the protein CASSSLDRDHGYTF.

CDR3 coding DNA: TGTGCCAGCAGTCTCTTTTGGGACAGTAGCAATCAGCCCCAGCATTTT. Its translation: CASSLFWDSSNQPQHF. V gene TRBV27 combines with J gene TRBJ1-5; 7 nucleotides align to TRBD1. With V trimmed by 5 bases and J by 0 bases, 7 bases remained unmatched. The CDR3 is 16 amino acids. CDR1 and CDR2 from the germline V gene are MNHEY and SMNVEV (reference sequence).

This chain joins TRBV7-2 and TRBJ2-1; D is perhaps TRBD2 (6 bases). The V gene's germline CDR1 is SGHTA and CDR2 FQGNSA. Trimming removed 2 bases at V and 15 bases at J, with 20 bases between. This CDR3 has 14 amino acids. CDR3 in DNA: TGTGCCAGCAGCTTATGGGGCGGGACGACCCATCCGTTCTTC. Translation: CASSLWGGTTHPFF. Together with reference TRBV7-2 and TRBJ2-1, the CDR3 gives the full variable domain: GAGVSQSPSNKVTEKGKDVELRCDPISGHTALYWYRQSLGQGLEFLIYFQGNSAPDKSGLPSDRFSAERTGGSVSTLTIQRTQQEDSAVYLCASSLWGGTTHPFFGPGTRLTVL.

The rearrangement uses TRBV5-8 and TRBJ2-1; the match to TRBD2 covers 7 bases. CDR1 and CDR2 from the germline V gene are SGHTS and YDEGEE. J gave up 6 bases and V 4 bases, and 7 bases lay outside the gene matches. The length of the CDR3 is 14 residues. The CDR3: CASSLPGLSNEQFF. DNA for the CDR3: TGTGCCAGCAGCCTTCCGGGACTAAGCAATGAGCAGTTCTTC. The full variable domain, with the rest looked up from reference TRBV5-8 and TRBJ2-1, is EAGVTQSPTHLIKTRGQQATLRCSPISGHTSVYWYQQALGLGLQFLLWYDEGEERNRGNFPPRFSGRQFPNYSSELNVNALELEDSALYLCASSLPGLSNEQFFGPGTRLTVL.

CDR3 residues: CASRGPNSPLHF. As DNA, the CDR3 is TGTGCCAGCAGGGGCCCAAATTCACCCCTCCACTTT. The rearrangement uses TRBV28 and TRBJ1-6; D is uncertain. CDR1 is MDHEN, CDR2 SYDVKM, per germline. V was shortened by 6 bases and J by 7 bases, with 7 bases between the two germline ends. The CDR3 has 12 amino acids.

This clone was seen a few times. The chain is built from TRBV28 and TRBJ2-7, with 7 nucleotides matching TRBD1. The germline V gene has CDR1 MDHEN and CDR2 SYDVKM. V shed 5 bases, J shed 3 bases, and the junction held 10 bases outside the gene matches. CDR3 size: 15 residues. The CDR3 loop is CASSGPGTDSYEQYF. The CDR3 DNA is TGTGCCAGCAGTGGACCCGGGACAGACAGCTACGAGCAGTACTTC.

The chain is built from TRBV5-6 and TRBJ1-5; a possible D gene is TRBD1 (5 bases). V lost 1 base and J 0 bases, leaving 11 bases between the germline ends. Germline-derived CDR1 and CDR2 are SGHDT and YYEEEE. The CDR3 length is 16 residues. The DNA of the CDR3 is TGTGCCAGCAGCTTGACGGGGGATTATAGCAATCAGCCCCAGCATTTT. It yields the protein CASSLTGDYSNQPQHF.

Here the CDR3 DNA reads TGTGCCAAGCCGGGACAGGGAGTAGAAAAACTGTTTTTT. This translates into CAKPGQGVEKLFF. This chain links TRBV9 with TRBJ1-4; 9 bases are a match to TRBD1. CDR1 and CDR2 (germline): SGDLS, YYNGEE. This CDR3 is built from 13 residues. V dropped 9 bases and J dropped 8; count of bases not matched to a gene: 8.

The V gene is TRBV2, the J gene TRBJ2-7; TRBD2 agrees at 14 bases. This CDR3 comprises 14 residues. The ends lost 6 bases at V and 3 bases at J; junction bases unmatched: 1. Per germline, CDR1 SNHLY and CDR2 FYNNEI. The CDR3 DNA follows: TGTGCCAGCAGAGGGACTAGCGGGGGCTACGAGCAGTACTTC. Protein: CASRGTSGGYEQYF.